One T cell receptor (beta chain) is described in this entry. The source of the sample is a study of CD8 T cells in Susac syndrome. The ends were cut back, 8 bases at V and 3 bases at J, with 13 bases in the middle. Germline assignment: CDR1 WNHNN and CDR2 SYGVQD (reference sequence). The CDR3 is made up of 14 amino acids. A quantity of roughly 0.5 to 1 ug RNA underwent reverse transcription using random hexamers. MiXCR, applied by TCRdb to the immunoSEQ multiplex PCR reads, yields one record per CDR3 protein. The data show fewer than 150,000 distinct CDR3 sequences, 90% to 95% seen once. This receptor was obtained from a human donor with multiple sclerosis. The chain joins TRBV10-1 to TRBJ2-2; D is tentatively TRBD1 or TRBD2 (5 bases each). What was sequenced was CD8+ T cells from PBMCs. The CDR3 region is CASAQGDHTGELFF. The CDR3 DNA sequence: TGCGCCAGCGCCCAGGGAGATCACACCGGGGAGCTGTTTTTT.